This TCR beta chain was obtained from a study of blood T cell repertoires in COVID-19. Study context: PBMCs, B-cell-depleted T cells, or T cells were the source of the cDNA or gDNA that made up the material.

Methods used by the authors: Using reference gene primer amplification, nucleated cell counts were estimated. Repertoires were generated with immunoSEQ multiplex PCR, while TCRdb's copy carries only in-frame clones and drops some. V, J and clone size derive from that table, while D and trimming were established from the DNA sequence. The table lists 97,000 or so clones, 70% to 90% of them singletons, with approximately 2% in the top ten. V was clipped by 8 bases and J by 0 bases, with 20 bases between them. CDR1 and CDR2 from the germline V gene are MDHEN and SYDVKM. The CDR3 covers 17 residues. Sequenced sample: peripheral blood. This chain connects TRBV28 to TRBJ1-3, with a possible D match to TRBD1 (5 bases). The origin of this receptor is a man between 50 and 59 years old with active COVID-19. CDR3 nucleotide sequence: TGTGCCAGCGCCGGCTCTTGGGGGGTTAACTCTGGAAACACCATATATTTT. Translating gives CASAGSWGVNSGNTIYF.